One sample yielded the 16 T cell receptor beta chains listed below, sequenced in a study of tumor-infiltrating lymphocytes in oesophageal squamous cell carcinoma. Via MiXCR, TCRdb re-called the PCR reads, giving one row per CDR3 protein. The table lists 15,000 to 20,000 distinct CDR3 sequences, around 40% of them singletons. The specimen sequenced was normal esophageal tissue next to the tumor. These receptors were collected from a female donor with esophageal squamous cell carcinoma.

The chain joins TRBV12-3 or TRBV12-4 to TRBJ2-7; D is undetermined. The CDR3 consists of 14 residues. V lost 3 bases and J lost 2, with 11 bases in between. The CDR3 protein is CASSFKSETYEQYF. In nucleotides, the CDR3 is TGTGCCAGCAGTTTTAAGTCGGAGACCTACGAGCAGTACTTC.

By proportion, this clonotype is medium-sized. V is TRBV5-5 and J is TRBJ2-5; TRBD1 agrees at 9 bases. The germline V gene encodes CDR1 SGHKS and CDR2 YYEKEE (reference sequence). J was trimmed by 4 bases and V by 5 bases; bases with no gene match: 12. This CDR3 has 16 residues. The CDR3 protein is CASSQKTGGGGETQYF. DNA for the CDR3: TGTGCCAGCAGTCAAAAGACAGGGGGAGGAGGAGAGACCCAGTACTTC. Based on the CDR3 plus reference TRBV5-5 and TRBJ2-5, the full variable domain is DAGVTQSPTHLIKTRGQQVTLRCSPISGHKSVSWYQQVLGQGPQFIFQYYEKEERGRGNFPDRFSARQFPNYSSELNVNALLLGDSALYLCASSQKTGGGGETQYFGPGTRLLVL.

The chain recombines TRBV5-3 with TRBJ2-1; the D gene is possibly TRBD2 (5 bases). TRBV5-3 is classed as an ORF, of uncertain function. The CDR3 spans 13 residues. V dropped 8 bases and J dropped 8 bases, with 17 bases sitting between them. CDR3 loop: CASSATRSDEQFF. The CDR3 DNA reads as TGTGCCAGCAGCGCCACTAGGTCGGATGAGCAGTTCTTC.

This clonotype was recorded at least ten times. The chain combines TRBV10-1 with TRBJ2-7, with 11 bases matching TRBD1. Germline V CDR1 and CDR2: WNHNN, SYGVQD (reference sequence). The CDR3 is 15 residues long. Trimming at V came to 2 bases and at J to 7 bases, leaving 7 bases not matched to a gene. CDR3 residues: CASSEGWTGGNEQYF. As DNA, the CDR3 is TGCGCCAGCAGTGAGGGGTGGACAGGGGGCAATGAGCAGTACTTC.

Of note for this clonotype: This likely comes from a read error, as the CDR3 has no conserved phenylalanine or tryptophan at its end. The DNA is left out, because the CDR3 cannot be placed on it with certainty; the CDR3 is given as TCRdb lists it. The V and J genes are TRBV6-1 and TRBJ2-7; no DNA check was done on the table's D call, TRBD1. The CDR3 sequence runs 16 residues, both termini included. CDR1 MNHNS and CDR2 SASEGT come from the germline V gene. This CDR3 is CASSTGTGGNGYTFGS.

Of note for this clonotype: As the CDR3 is not closed by the conserved phenylalanine or tryptophan, this likely results from a read error. The limits of the CDR3 on the DNA are not certain, so only TCRdb's listed CDR3 is given. The V and J genes are TRBV12-2 and TRBJ2-3; the table's D call TRBD1 went unverified against the DNA. TRBV12-2 is a documented pseudogene. Inclusive of both ends, the CDR3 amounts to 14 amino acids. The CDR3 sequence: CASRAYSGYEFFGP.

This chain connects TRBV7-8 to TRBJ2-7, with D tentatively TRBD1 (5 bases). The J call may be faulty, since TRBJ2-5 better matches the DNA end. From germline, CDR1 is SGHVS and CDR2 FQNEAQ. CDR3 size: 13 residues. The CDR3 coding sequence is TGTGCCAGCAGCCCAAGGGGCCGAGAGACCCAGTACTTC. Amino acids: CASSPRGRETQYF.

This clonotype was recorded many times. The V call is TRBV19, the J call TRBJ2-5; 11 nucleotides line up with TRBD1. With the DNA end fitting TRBJ2-7 better, the J assignment may be wrong. There are 15 residues in the CDR3. The V gene's germline CDR1 is LNHDA and CDR2 SQIVND (reference sequence). The CDR3 region has the DNA TGTGCCAGTAGTATATCTGGGACAGGGGGATACGAGCAGTACTTC. Its translation is CASSISGTGGYEQYF.

This clonotype has just a few counts. The chain joins TRBV7-6 to TRBJ2-1; 10 nucleotides align to TRBD1. This CDR3 has 18 amino acids. V was pared by 4 bases and J by 1 base, with 10 bases of the junction left unmatched. Germline V CDR1 and CDR2: SGHVS, FNYEAQ. The CDR3 reads CASSSRPDRGQSYNEQFF. CDR3 DNA: TGTGCCAGCAGCTCCAGGCCCGACAGGGGGCAGTCCTACAATGAGCAGTTCTTC.

The rearrangement links TRBV12-5 to TRBJ2-7; no clear D. The J call could be wrong; TRBJ2-5 is a better fit for the DNA end. Germline V lookup: CDR1 LGHNT, CDR2 FRNRAP. This CDR3 contains 14 residues. CDR3 DNA sequence: TGTGCTAGTGGTTTGGTACCGCAGTGGGGGACCCAGTACTTC. Its protein is CASGLVPQWGTQYF.

This clonotype was seen more than once but under ten times. The chain couples TRBV7-6 to TRBJ2-6; D not certain. The CDR3 consists of 18 residues. V lost 2 bases, J lost 0 bases, and 14 bases lay in between. Germline V gene lookup returns CDR1 SGHVS and CDR2 FNYEAQ. CDR3 region: CASSLLAPLSSGANVLTF. Here the CDR3 DNA reads TGTGCCAGCAGCTTATTGGCGCCCCTGAGCTCTGGGGCCAACGTCCTGACTTTC.

This clonotype was counted many times. V usage is TRBV4-1 and J usage is TRBJ2-1; D might be TRBD2 (5 bases). The assigned J gene may be wrong: the sequence end matches TRBJ2-7 better. This CDR3 is built from 14 residues. The germline V gene has CDR1 MGHRA and CDR2 YSYEKL. The CDR3 DNA follows: TGCGCCAGCAGCCAAGCGGCTGAGGGCGTCGGGCAGTACTTC. Translated, it gives CASSQAAEGVGQYF.

This clonotype occurred many times. The CDR3 DNA is TGTGCCAGCATCGAACAGTGGGAGAACTATGGCTACACCTTC. This translates into CASIEQWENYGYTF. The V call is TRBV6-1, the J call TRBJ1-2, with no clear D. CDR1 and CDR2 (germline): MNHNS, SASEGT. This CDR3 has 14 amino acids. The V and J ends lost 7 bases and 2 bases respectively, with 14 bases between them.

With respect to this clonotype: It may be a read error: a sequence one base away is much more abundant. V usage is TRBV7-2 and J usage is TRBJ2-4; the D is unclear. The J call may not be correct, given that the DNA end is closer to TRBJ2-7. The CDR3 contains 11 residues. Germline assignment: CDR1 SGHTA and CDR2 FQGNSA. CDR3 loop: CASRLTYEQYF. The CDR3 DNA sequence: TGTGCCAGCAGACTCACATACGAGCAGTACTTC.

V gene TRBV10-2 combines with J gene TRBJ2-1; 9 bases align to TRBD1. The tail of the sequence fits TRBJ2-7 better, so the J call may be wrong. The CDR3 contains 14 residues. Germline loops: CDR1 WSHSY, CDR2 SAAADI. CDR3 sequence: CASSLTGGPYEQYF. The CDR3 DNA sequence: TGCGCCAGCAGCCTTACAGGGGGCCCCTACGAGCAGTACTTC.

This clonotype was observed a handful of times. Given a much more abundant clone one base away, this may be a read error. The rearrangement uses TRBV28 and TRBJ2-3; 7 bases are a match to TRBD1. CDR3 length: 16 amino acids. Germline lookup yields CDR1 MDHEN and CDR2 SYDVKM. V shed 3 bases, J shed 14 bases, and the junction held 20 bases outside the gene matches. The CDR3, as DNA: TGTGCCAGCAGTTTGGAGGATACAGGGGACACCGGGGAGCTGTATTTT. It is translated as CASSLEDTGDTGELYF.